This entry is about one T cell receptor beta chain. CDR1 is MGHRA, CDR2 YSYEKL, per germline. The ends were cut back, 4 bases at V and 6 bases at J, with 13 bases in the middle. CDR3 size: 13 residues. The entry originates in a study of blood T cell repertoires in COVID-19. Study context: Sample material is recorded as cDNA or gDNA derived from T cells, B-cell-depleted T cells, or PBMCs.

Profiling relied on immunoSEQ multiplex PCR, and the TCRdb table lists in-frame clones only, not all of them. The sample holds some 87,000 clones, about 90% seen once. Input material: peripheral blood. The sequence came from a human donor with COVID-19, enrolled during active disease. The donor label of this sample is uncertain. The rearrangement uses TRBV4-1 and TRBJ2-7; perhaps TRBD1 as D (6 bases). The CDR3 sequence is CASSRTGTGEQYF. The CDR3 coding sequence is TGCGCCAGCAGCCGTACAGGGACGGGCGAGCAGTACTTC.